A single sample gave rise to the 18 T cell receptor beta chains below, sequenced in a study of neurological immune-mediated disorders. TCRdb recomputed calls from the 5' RACE reads with MiXCR, one row per CDR3 protein. The table records some 10,000 distinct CDR3 sequences, around a fifth of them present only once. Sequenced material: CD8+ T cells from blood. The source of these receptors is a woman aged 60 to 75 with HTLV-1-associated myelopathy (HAM/TSP).

The chain is built from TRBV20-1 and TRBJ1-4; 10 positions agree with TRBD1. Trimming at V came to 3 bases and at J to 7 bases, leaving 5 bases not matched to a gene. Per the germline V gene, CDR1 is DFQATT and CDR2 is SNEGSKA (reference sequence). The CDR3 covers 14 residues. CDR3 residues: CSARKDRGAEKLFF. The CDR3 region has the DNA TGCAGTGCTAGGAAGGACAGGGGGGCTGAAAAACTGTTTTTT.

This clonotype has ten or more counts. The chain joins TRBV14 to TRBJ2-7; 7 bases are a match to TRBD1. V trimming: 0 bases; J trimming: 6 bases; junction bases outside the gene matches: 8. This CDR3 is 15 amino acids long. Germline V gene sequence: CDR1 SGHDN, CDR2 FVKESK. CDR3 nucleotide sequence: TGTGCCAGCAGCCAAGACGTACAGGGGTATTTCGAGCAGTACTTC. It codes for CASSQDVQGYFEQYF.

The gene calls are TRBV20-1 and TRBJ2-1, with D tentatively TRBD2 (5 bases). CDR1 DFQATT and CDR2 SNEGSKA come from the germline V gene (reference sequence). Deletions cut 5 bases from V and 3 bases from J, with 17 bases between. The CDR3 has 15 residues. CDR3 region: CSAGLGVYLYNEQFF. Written as DNA, the CDR3 is TGCAGTGCTGGCCTCGGGGTGTACCTCTACAATGAGCAGTTCTTC.

This clonotype was seen repeatedly, ten times or more. This chain links TRBV4-2 with TRBJ2-1; D is unclear. V lost 1 base and J lost 6, with 7 bases in between. The CDR3 is 13 residues long. CDR1 and CDR2 from the germline V gene are LGHNA and YNFKEQ. The CDR3 coding sequence is TGTGCCAGCAGCCAAGGTGAGGTCAATGAGCAGTTCTTC. This translates into CASSQGEVNEQFF.

This clonotype was seen many times. The chain has TRBV27 and TRBJ1-5; a weak D match, TRBD1 (5 bases). The V gene lost 5 bases and the J gene lost 4 bases, with 15 bases spanning the gap. The CDR3 consists of 15 residues. The germline CDR1 and CDR2 sequences are MNHEY and SMNVEV (reference sequence). The CDR3 region has the DNA TGTGCCAGCAGTCCCATAACGGGGGGGAATCAGCCCCAGCATTTT. Its protein product is CASSPITGGNQPQHF.

This clonotype occurred once. The chain employs TRBV7-9 and TRBJ2-7; D is undetermined. The CDR3 is made up of 10 amino acids. Germline V gene data show CDR1 as SEHNR and CDR2 as FQNEAQ (reference sequence). Trimming removed 6 bases at V and 2 bases at J, with 2 bases between. In DNA, the CDR3 is TGTGCCAGCAGTACCTACGAGCAGTACTTC. This gives the protein CASSTYEQYF.

The sample holds a few counts of this clonotype. The chain links TRBV20-1 to TRBJ2-3, with unresolved D. CDR1 is DFQATT, CDR2 SNEGSKA, per germline (reference sequence). V shed 4 bases and J shed 0 bases, with 5 bases lying between them. This CDR3 is 12 amino acids long. The CDR3 DNA sequence: TGCAGTGCTATTGGGAGCACAGATACGCAGTATTTT. It encodes CSAIGSTDTQYF.

This clonotype has a count of ten or more. The rearrangement uses TRBV4-2 and TRBJ2-7; perhaps TRBD2 as D (5 bases). Germline assignment: CDR1 LGHNA and CDR2 YNFKEQ. This CDR3 comprises 14 residues. Trimming left V 3 bases short and J 2 bases short, with 11 bases between. CDR3 protein: CASSHHEGTYEQYF. The CDR3 DNA reads TGTGCCAGCAGCCACCATGAGGGAACCTACGAGCAGTACTTC.

On this clonotype itself: A read error may be the cause here, since a much bigger clone is one base away. This rearrangement joins TRBV20-1 to TRBJ2-7, with D hard to call. Trimming removed 0 bases at V and 0 bases at J, with 15 bases between. This CDR3 is built from 16 residues. Germline values: CDR1 DFQATT, CDR2 SNEGSKA (reference sequence). In DNA, the CDR3 is TGCAGTGCTAGAGATCTTAGAGCGAGGAACTCCTACGAGCAGTACTTC. Translation gives CSARDLRARNSYEQYF.

This clonotype was recorded many times. The rearrangement links TRBV20-1 to TRBJ1-1; possibly TRBD1 for D (5 bases). This CDR3 contains 15 residues. CDR1 is DFQATT, CDR2 SNEGSKA, per germline (reference sequence). The V and J ends lost 0 bases and 2 bases respectively, with 13 bases between them. CDR3 DNA sequence: TGCAGTGCTAGAGACCCGGGGCAGACCAACACTGAAGCTTTCTTT. The encoded protein is CSARDPGQTNTEAFF.

The table lists this clonotype with a few counts. The J gene is TRBJ1-2, the V gene TRBV6-4; D unresolved. V dropped 8 bases and J dropped 5 bases, with 9 bases sitting between them. The V gene's germline CDR1 is MRHNA and CDR2 SNTAGT. The CDR3 runs to 11 residues. CDR3 coding DNA: TGTGCCAGCCACAACGCATATGGCTACACCTTC. Protein: CASHNAYGYTF.

This clonotype has ten or more counts. The V gene is TRBV20-1, the J gene TRBJ2-7; perhaps TRBD1 as D (6 bases). In germline, CDR1 is DFQATT, CDR2 SNEGSKA (reference sequence). V dropped 1 base and J dropped 1 base, with 14 bases sitting between them. The CDR3 runs to 15 residues. The CDR3: CSARAPRGDSYEQYF. The CDR3 bases are TGCAGTGCTAGAGCCCCCAGGGGCGATTCCTACGAGCAGTACTTC.

The chain carries TRBV6-4 and TRBJ2-1; TRBD2 matches at 12 bases. Trimming took 3 bases from V and 12 from J; bases not matched to a gene: 9. Germline CDR1 and CDR2: MRHNA and SNTAGT. This CDR3 region has 15 residues. DNA of the CDR3: TGTGCCAGCAGTGAGACTAGCGGGGGCGCAGATACGCAGTTCTTC. Protein: CASSETSGGADTQFF.

In this sample, this clonotype turned up many times. V gene TRBV12-5 combines with J gene TRBJ2-2; D remains unclear. The CDR3 has 15 residues. Germline-derived CDR1 and CDR2 are LGHNT and FRNRAP. The ends were cut back, 2 bases at V and 2 bases at J, with 9 bases in the middle. DNA for the CDR3: TGTGCTAGTGGTTTGTCGCAACTCAACACCGGGGAGCTGTTTTTT. This translates into CASGLSQLNTGELFF.

The table lists this clonotype with many counts. The chain carries TRBV7-8 and TRBJ1-5; 8 positions match TRBD1. Per the germline V gene, CDR1 is SGHVS and CDR2 is FQNEAQ. The CDR3 consists of 15 residues. Trimming removed 3 bases from V and 7 bases from J; junction bases left unmatched: 8. CDR3 coding DNA: TGTGCCAGCAGCTTTGACAGGGGCCGGAAGCAGCCCCAGCATTTT. This sequence encodes CASSFDRGRKQPQHF. Filled out from reference TRBV7-8 and TRBJ1-5, the complete variable domain reads GAGVSQSPRYKVAKRGQDVALRCDPISGHVSLFWYQQALGQGPEFLTYFQNEAQLDKSGLPSDRFFAERPEGSVSTLKIQRTQQEDSAVYLCASSFDRGRKQPQHFGDGTRLSIL.

The chain couples TRBV20-1 to TRBJ2-7; possibly TRBD2 for D (6 bases). CDR1 is DFQATT, CDR2 SNEGSKA, per germline (reference sequence). V lost 5 bases to trimming and J lost 0 bases, with 14 bases between them. This CDR3 contains 14 residues. The CDR3 loop reads CSAGLGGRSYEQYF. The DNA of the CDR3 is TGCAGTGCTGGCCTCGGGGGACGCTCCTACGAGCAGTACTTC.

This clonotype was picked up many times. The CDR3 region is CASLVGTVNYGYTF. The CDR3 DNA is TGCGCCAGCTTGGTTGGGACAGTAAACTATGGCTACACCTTC. V usage is TRBV5-1 and J usage is TRBJ1-2; TRBD1 matches at 7 bases. V shed 7 bases and J 2 bases; nucleotides not matched to a gene: 8. The germline V gene has CDR1 SGHRS and CDR2 YFSETQ. There are 14 residues in the CDR3.

This clonotype was detected ten times or more. The chain joins TRBV6-5 to TRBJ1-1; 9 bases are a match to TRBD1. The V and J ends lost 0 bases and 4 bases, in that order; junction bases with no gene match: 3. The CDR3 is 15 residues long. The V gene's germline CDR1 is MNHEY and CDR2 SVGAGI. CDR3 sequence: CASSYSSTGGTEAFF. The CDR3 coding sequence is TGTGCCAGCAGTTACTCCTCGACAGGGGGCACTGAAGCTTTCTTT.